The rows below give T cell receptor beta chains drawn from one sample of a study of blood T cell repertoires in COVID-19. Measured with immunoSEQ multiplex PCR; TCRdb has only the in-frame clones, and not every one. The sample contains 84,000 or so clones, approximately 88% of which appear only once. Sequenced: peripheral blood. Source of these receptors: a man aged 55-75 years with acute or convalescent COVID-19. CDR3s include the opening cysteine and the closing phenylalanine or tryptophan. D genes are given only for firm matches. Size is stated for part of the rows, as once, few or many counts, or as a class when the clone is expanded.

clone_size d_call cdr3_length j_call v_call cdr3_nt cdr3_aa
once . 17 TRBJ1-2 TRBV9 TGTGCCAGCAGCGTAGATATTAGGGGGACGGGTATTTTTGGCTACACCTTC CASSVDIRGTGIFGYTF
. . 16 TRBJ2-1 TRBV30 TGTGCCTGGAGTGTACGAGGGTTGGAGAGGATCAATGAGCAGTTCTTC CAWSVRGLERINEQFF
few . 15 TRBJ2-7 TRBV10-1 TGCGCCAGCAGTGCCGCGGCAGGGCGTTTATACGAGCAGTACTTC CASSAAAGRLYEQYF
. TRBD1 15 TRBJ2-1 TRBV9 TGTGCCAGCAGCGTAGATAACAGGGGGCACGATGAGCAGTTCTTC CASSVDNRGHDEQFF
. TRBD1 15 TRBJ1-4 TRBV5-6 TGTGCCAGCAGCTTGGGGGGACAGTCGCGAGAAAAACTGTTTTTT CASSLGGQSREKLFF
. TRBD1 15 TRBJ1-5 TRBV19 TGTGCCAGTAGTCCCGACAGGGGACCCAATCAGCCCCAGCATTTT CASSPDRGPNQPQHF
. TRBD1 14 TRBJ2-1 TRBV7-8 TGTGCCAGCAGCTTAGAACAGGGGGCAGGTGAGCAGTTCTTC CASSLEQGAGEQFF
. . 10 TRBJ1-1 TRBV5-1 TGCGCCAGTCCCGGTACTGAAGCTTTCTTT CASPGTEAFF
. . 13 TRBJ1-1 TRBV7-9 TGTGCCAGCAGGACCAACAGGGTTACTGAAGCTTTCTTT CASRTNRVTEAFF
. . 15 TRBJ1-3 TRBV4-3 TGCGCCAGCAGCCACCAACGGGGCTCTGGAAACACCATATATTTT CASSHQRGSGNTIYF
. TRBD1 15 TRBJ1-1 TRBV6-5 TGTGCCAGCAGCCGGACAGGATCTCGGTTGGCTGAAGCTTTCTTT CASSRTGSRLAEAFF
. TRBD2 14 TRBJ2-7 TRBV2 TGTGCCAGCAGGGGGCTAGCGGGGTCCCCAAGTACGTACTTC CASRGLAGSPSTYF
. . 15 TRBJ2-7 TRBV7-2 TGTGCCAGCAGCACAAGTTACCGGGGGATCTACGAGCAGTACTTC CASSTSYRGIYEQYF
few TRBD1 15 TRBJ1-5 TRBV6-6 TGTGCCAGCAGTTACAGACAGGGGGCCGCTCAGCCCCAGCATTTT CASSYRQGAAQPQHF
. . 16 TRBJ2-7 TRBV10-1 TGCGCCAGCAGTGAGAGTCGACACCACCCTACGAACGAGCAGTACTTC CASSESRHHPTNEQYF
. TRBD2 15 TRBJ2-7 TRBV11-2 TGTGCCAGCAGCTTAGTATATGCGGGGGGGAACGAGCAGTACTTC CASSLVYAGGNEQYF
. TRBD1 13 TRBJ1-1 TRBV30 TGTGCCTCAGACAGGGGGATGAACACTGAAGCTTTCTTT CASDRGMNTEAFF
. TRBD1 13 TRBJ2-7 TRBV3-1/TRBV3-2 TGTGCCAGCAGCCTCCTGACAGGGATCGAGCAGTACTTC CASSLLTGIEQYF
. . 16 TRBJ1-6 TRBV6-2/TRBV6-3 TGTGCCAGCAGTTCACGGACGGGAGCCTATAATTCACCCCTCCACTTT CASSSRTGAYNSPLHF
. TRBD1 13 TRBJ1-2 TRBV13 TGTGCCAGCAGCGCGACAGGGGGCTATGGCTACACCTTC CASSATGGYGYTF
. TRBD1 13 TRBJ1-1 TRBV7-8 TGTGCCAGCCAACAGGGGATCAACACTGAAGCTTTCTTT CASQQGINTEAFF
. . 17 TRBJ2-1 TRBV18 TGTGCCAGCTCACTTCCTCTGGCAGGGGGGTACTACAATGAGCAGTTCTTC CASSLPLAGGYYNEQFF
. TRBD2 16 TRBJ2-7 TRBV7-2 TGTGCCAGCAGTCTAGACCCTAGCGGGGGGGAATACGAGCAGTACTTC CASSLDPSGGEYEQYF
. TRBD2 18 TRBJ2-5 TRBV5-6 TGTGCCAGCAGCTTGGGACTAGCGGGGGGATCTTACCAAGAGACCCAGTACTTC CASSLGLAGGSYQETQYF
. . 17 TRBJ1-1 TRBV10-1 TGCGCCAGCAGTGAAGGAAGGGGTCTACACCAGAACACTGAAGCTTTCTTT CASSEGRGLHQNTEAFF
. TRBD1 16 TRBJ2-1 TRBV29-1 TGCAGCGTTGAAGTTCCCCCCGGGACAGTAAAGAATGAGCAGTTCTTC CSVEVPPGTVKNEQFF
. . 12 TRBJ1-5 TRBV19 TGTGCCAGTAGTTCGGGCAATCAGCCCCAGCATTTT CASSSGNQPQHF
. . 15 TRBJ1-5 TRBV30 TGTGCCTGGAGTGTCCCCCTGGCCGGAGGTCAGCCCCAGCATTTT CAWSVPLAGGQPQHF
. . 14 TRBJ1-6 TRBV7-8 TGTGCCAGCAGCATAAGCTCGGGGGATTCACCCCTCCACTTT CASSISSGDSPLHF
. TRBD1 14 TRBJ1-2 TRBV10-2 TGCGCCAGCAGACAGGACAGGGTTGCCTATGGCTACACCTTC CASRQDRVAYGYTF
. . 13 TRBJ1-1 TRBV25-1 TGTGCCAGCAGTGACACAGGGTACACTGAAGCTTTCTTT CASSDTGYTEAFF
. TRBD1 15 TRBJ2-2 TRBV5-8 TGTGCCAGCAGCTTCAGGACAGGGGAGGCCGGGGAGCTGTTTTTT CASSFRTGEAGELFF
. . 14 TRBJ1-5 TRBV4-2 TGTGCCAGCAGCCAAGGACAGCCCAATCAGCCCCAGCATTTT CASSQGQPNQPQHF
. . 15 TRBJ1-5 TRBV19 TGTGCCAGTAGGACGACAGGAGACGGGAATCAGCCCCAGCATTTT CASRTTGDGNQPQHF
. TRBD1 13 TRBJ1-6 TRBV20-1 TGCAGTGCTAGTAGGACAGGGATGTCACCCCTCCACTTT CSASRTGMSPLHF